A single sample gave rise to the 20 T cell receptor beta chains below, sequenced in a study of T cell responses to AZD1222 COVID-19 vaccine. Using immunoSEQ multiplex PCR, the repertoire was profiled, and TCRdb retains in-frame clones only, with some absent. The table lists about 110,000 clones, roughly 90% of them singletons. This material consisted of peripheral blood, taken on day 0 of MenACWY control vaccination. The receptors come from an adult in good health.

The chain uses TRBV6-1 and TRBJ2-3; D not certain. V was trimmed by 6 bases and J by 4 bases, leaving 11 bases between them. The CDR3 is 13 amino acids. Germline values: CDR1 MNHNS, CDR2 SASEGT. CDR3 loop: CASRDPPSDTQYF. CDR3 coding DNA: TGTGCCAGCAGGGACCCACCCTCAGATACGCAGTATTTT.

V is TRBV5-4 and J is TRBJ2-7, with 7 bases matching TRBD1. The length of the CDR3 is 16 residues. CDR1 and CDR2 from the germline V gene are SGHNT and YYREEE (reference sequence). V lost 2 bases to trimming and J lost 0 bases; unmatched junction nucleotides: 8. This CDR3 is CASSLPGTAGSYEQYF. CDR3 nucleotide sequence: TGTGCCAGCAGCTTACCCGGGACAGCCGGCTCCTACGAGCAGTACTTC.

The rearrangement joins TRBV13 to TRBJ2-3, with 8 nucleotides matching TRBD1. The V and J ends lost 5 bases and 0 bases, in that order; junction bases with no gene match: 13. The germline V gene has CDR1 PRHDT and CDR2 FYEKMQ (reference sequence). The CDR3 consists of 18 residues. CDR3 sequence: CASSPDRELPDSTDTQYF. The CDR3 nucleotides read TGTGCCAGCAGCCCGGACAGGGAGCTCCCCGATAGCACAGATACGCAGTATTTT. Filled out from reference TRBV13 and TRBJ2-3, the complete variable domain reads AAGVIQSPRHLIKEKRETATLKCYPIPRHDTVYWYQQGPGQDPQFLISFYEKMQSDKGSIPDRFSAQQFSDYHSELNMSSLELGDSALYFCASSPDRELPDSTDTQYFGPGTRLTVL.

This clone was counted a few times. This chain uses TRBV5-4 with TRBJ2-5; 11 bases line up with TRBD2. CDR1 is SGHNT and CDR2 is YYREEE in the germline V gene (reference sequence). V was pared by 4 bases and J by 2 bases, with 4 bases of the junction left unmatched. CDR3 size: 15 residues. The CDR3 nucleotides read TGTGCCAGCAGCCAGACTAGCGGGGCACAAGAGACCCAGTACTTC. Its translation is CASSQTSGAQETQYF. Combining the CDR3 with reference TRBV5-4 and TRBJ2-5 gives the whole variable domain ETGVTQSPTHLIKTRGQQVTLRCSSQSGHNTVSWYQQALGQGPQFIFQYYREEENGRGNFPPRFSGLQFPNYSSELNVNALELDDSALYLCASSQTSGAQETQYFGPGTRLLVL.

The chain uses TRBV30 and TRBJ1-1; the match to TRBD1 covers 8 bases. From germline, CDR1 is GTSNPN and CDR2 SVGIG (reference sequence). The CDR3 spans 15 residues. V was clipped by 3 bases and J by 0 bases; unmatched bases: 6. The CDR3 is CAWRHRDRLNTEAFF. The CDR3, as DNA: TGTGCCTGGAGACACCGGGACAGGCTGAACACTGAAGCTTTCTTT. Variable domain in full (rest from reference TRBV30 and TRBJ1-1): SQTIHQWPATLVQPVGSPLSLECTVEGTSNPNLYWYRQAAGRGLQLLFYSVGIGQISSEVPQNLSASRPQDRQFILSSKKLLLSDSGFYLCAWRHRDRLNTEAFFGQGTRLTVV.

This rearrangement joins TRBV11-2 to TRBJ2-5; D gene uncertain. Looked up from germline, CDR1 is SGHAT and CDR2 is FQNNGV. Trimming stripped 5 bases from V and 5 bases from J, with 15 bases between. The CDR3 has 14 residues. CDR3 in DNA: TGTGCCAGCAGCGACCCCGTCCCGTGGGAGACCCAGTACTTC. Amino acid sequence: CASSDPVPWETQYF.

V is TRBV19 and J is TRBJ1-1, with D possibly TRBD1 on 5 matching bases. V was clipped by 3 bases and J by 3 bases, with 8 bases between them. The CDR3 totals 13 residues. Germline V gene lookup returns CDR1 LNHDA and CDR2 SQIVND (reference sequence). The CDR3: CASSIPGDTEAFF. The CDR3 DNA reads as TGTGCCAGTAGTATCCCGGGGGACACTGAAGCTTTCTTT.

This clone has only a few counts. The chain employs TRBV4-1 and TRBJ1-2, with D possibly TRBD1 on 5 matching bases. Trimming removed 1 base at V and 4 bases at J, with 13 bases between. The length of the CDR3 is 15 residues. Germline assignment: CDR1 MGHRA and CDR2 YSYEKL. CDR3 DNA sequence: TGCGCCAGCAGCCAAGTTGAGCGGGGGGTCTATGGCTACACCTTC. Protein product: CASSQVERGVYGYTF.

The rearrangement links TRBV5-1 to TRBJ1-1; 8 bases align to TRBD1. CDR1 is SGHRS, CDR2 YFSETQ, per germline. The CDR3 has 14 residues. V lost 4 bases, J lost 6 bases, and 8 bases stayed unmatched. The DNA for the CDR3 is TGCGCCAGCAGCCCCAGGGGGCCTCGGGCTGAAGCTTTCTTT. Translating gives CASSPRGPRAEAFF.

The chain has TRBV23-1 and TRBJ1-2; TRBD1 might be the D (5 bases). TRBV23-1 is labeled an ORF, and its function is uncertain. The ends were cut back, 3 bases at V and 8 bases at J, with 16 bases in the middle. The CDR3 covers 14 residues. The CDR3 region is CASSHRDLCRGYTF. CDR3 coding DNA: TGCGCCAGCAGTCATCGGGACCTCTGTCGGGGCTACACCTTC.

There are a few counts of this clone. This chain links TRBV28 with TRBJ2-3, with a tentative D call TRBD2 (5 bases). The CDR3 loop spans 16 amino acids. Germline CDR1 reads MDHEN; CDR2 reads SYDVKM. Trimming took 5 bases from V and 0 from J, leaving 15 bases between them. As DNA, the CDR3 is TGTGCCAGCAGTCCCCGGACGGGGATTAGCACAGATACGCAGTATTTT. Encoded protein: CASSPRTGISTDTQYF.

V and J are TRBV4-3 and TRBJ1-1; D ambiguous. This CDR3 is built from 13 residues. Trimming removed 0 bases at V and 5 bases at J, with 7 bases between. Germline CDR1 and CDR2: LGHNA and YSLEER. CDR3 protein: CASSQETWTEAFF. As DNA, the CDR3 is TGCGCCAGCAGCCAAGAGACATGGACTGAAGCTTTCTTT.

The chain links TRBV2 to TRBJ1-1, with D possibly being TRBD1 (5 bases). This CDR3 region has 13 residues. The V gene's germline CDR1 is SNHLY and CDR2 FYNNEI. V shed 8 bases and J shed 0 bases, with 10 bases lying between them. The CDR3 here is CASGTVMNTEAFF. For the CDR3, the DNA is TGTGCCAGCGGGACGGTTATGAACACTGAAGCTTTCTTT.

This chain uses TRBV5-1 with TRBJ2-1; 9 bases are shared with TRBD2. V trimming: 5 bases; J trimming: 2 bases; junction bases outside the gene matches: 2. Germline values: CDR1 SGHRS, CDR2 YFSETQ. The CDR3 loop spans 14 amino acids. In DNA form, the CDR3 reads TGCGCCAGCAGGACTAGCGGCACCTACAATGAGCAGTTCTTC. This translates into CASRTSGTYNEQFF. The full variable domain, completed using reference TRBV5-1 and TRBJ2-1, is KAGVTQTPRYLIKTRGQQVTLSCSPISGHRSVSWYQQTPGQGLQFLFEYFSETQRNKGNFPGRFSGRQFSNSRSEMNVSTLELGDSALYLCASRTSGTYNEQFFGPGTRLTVL.

CDR3 coding DNA: TGTGCCAGCAGCTTAGTAGGACAGTTTAATTCACCCCTCCACTTT. Its translation is CASSLVGQFNSPLHF. This chain links TRBV11-2 with TRBJ1-6; TRBD1 might be the D (6 bases). The germline V and J ends were trimmed by 1 base and 6 bases, with 10 bases remaining between them. Per germline, CDR1 SGHAT and CDR2 FQNNGV. The CDR3 extends over 15 amino acids.

V is TRBV9 and J is TRBJ1-2, with TRBD1 as a possible D gene (5 bases). Trimming stripped 3 bases from V and 2 bases from J, with 17 bases between. Germline CDR1 SGDLS, CDR2 YYNGEE. The CDR3 has 16 amino acids. CDR3 sequence (DNA): TGTGCCAGCAGCGCACCTCGGGACGGGAAAAACTATGGCTACACCTTC. It specifies CASSAPRDGKNYGYTF.

The chain is built from TRBV7-9 and TRBJ1-1; TRBD1 aligns across 9 bases. The CDR3 is 17 residues long. CDR1 is SEHNR and CDR2 is FQNEAQ in the germline V gene (reference sequence). J was trimmed by 1 base and V by 4 bases; bases with no gene match: 10. The CDR3, as DNA: TGTGCCAGCAGCTCGCGCGGGACAGGGTGGAAGAACACTGAAGCTTTCTTT. Residues: CASSSRGTGWKNTEAFF.

The V call is TRBV5-4, the J call TRBJ2-5, with a weak D call TRBD2 (5 bases). V lost 1 base to trimming and J lost 4 bases, with 5 bases between them. This CDR3 region has 12 residues. The germline gives CDR1 SGHNT, CDR2 YYREEE (reference sequence). The CDR3: CASSLRGETQYF. CDR3 nucleotide sequence: TGTGCCAGCAGCTTGCGGGGAGAGACCCAGTACTTC.

This clone came up once. CDR3 amino acids: CASSFTGDPNEKLFF. CDR3 nucleotides: TGTGCCAGTAGTTTTACAGGGGACCCTAATGAAAAACTGTTTTTT. This chain links TRBV19 with TRBJ1-4; TRBD1 matches 7 bases. The CDR3 totals 15 residues. Germline trimming cut 5 bases from V and 3 bases from J; bases unmatched to any gene: 6. CDR1 is LNHDA and CDR2 is SQIVND in the germline V gene (reference sequence). The entire variable domain, with the rest obtained from reference TRBV19 and TRBJ1-4, is as follows: DGGITQSPKYLFRKEGQNVTLSCEQNLNHDAMYWYRQDPGQGLRLIYYSQIVNDFQKGDIAEGYSVSREKKESFPLTVTSAQKNPTAFYLCASSFTGDPNEKLFFGSGTQLSVL.

On this clone itself: Relative to the germline gene, one junction end is altered; a read error may explain this. This chain joins TRBV6-1 and TRBJ2-7; D uncertain. The CDR3 has 16 amino acids. The germline V gene has CDR1 MNHNS and CDR2 SASEGT. This CDR3 reads CASREGPWLPGGEQYF. For the CDR3, the DNA is TGTGCCAGCAGGGAAGGGCCCTGGCTACCAGGTGGCGAGCAGTACTTC.